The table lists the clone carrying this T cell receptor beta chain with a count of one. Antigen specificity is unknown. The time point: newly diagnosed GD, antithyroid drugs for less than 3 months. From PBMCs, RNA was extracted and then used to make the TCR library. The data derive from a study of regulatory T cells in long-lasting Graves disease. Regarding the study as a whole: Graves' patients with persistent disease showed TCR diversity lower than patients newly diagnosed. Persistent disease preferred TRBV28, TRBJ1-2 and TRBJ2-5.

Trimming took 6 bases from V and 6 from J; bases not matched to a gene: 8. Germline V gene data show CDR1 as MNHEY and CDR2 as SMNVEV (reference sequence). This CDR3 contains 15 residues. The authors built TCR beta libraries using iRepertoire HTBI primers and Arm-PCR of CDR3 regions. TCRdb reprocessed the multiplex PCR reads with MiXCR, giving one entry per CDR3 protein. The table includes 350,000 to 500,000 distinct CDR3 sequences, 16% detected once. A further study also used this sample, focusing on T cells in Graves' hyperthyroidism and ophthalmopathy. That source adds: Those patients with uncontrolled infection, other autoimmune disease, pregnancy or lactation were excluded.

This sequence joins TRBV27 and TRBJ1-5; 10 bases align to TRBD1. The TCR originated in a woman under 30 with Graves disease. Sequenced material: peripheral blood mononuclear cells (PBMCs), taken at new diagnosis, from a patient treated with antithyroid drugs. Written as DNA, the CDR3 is TGTGCCAGCAGCCCGGGACAGGGGTTTTTTCAGCCCCAGCATTTT. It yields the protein CASSPGQGFFQPQHF.